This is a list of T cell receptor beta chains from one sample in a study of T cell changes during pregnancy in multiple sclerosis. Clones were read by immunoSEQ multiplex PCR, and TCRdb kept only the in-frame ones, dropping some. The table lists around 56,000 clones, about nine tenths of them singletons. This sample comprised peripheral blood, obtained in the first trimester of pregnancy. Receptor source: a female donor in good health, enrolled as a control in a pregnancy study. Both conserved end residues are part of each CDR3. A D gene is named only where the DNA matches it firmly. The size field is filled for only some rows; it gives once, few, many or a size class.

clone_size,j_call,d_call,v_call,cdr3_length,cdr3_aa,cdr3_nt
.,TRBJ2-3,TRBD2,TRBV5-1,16,CASSSSGTSGTDTQYF,TGCGCCAGCAGCTCTTCCGGGACTAGCGGAACAGATACGCAGTATTTT
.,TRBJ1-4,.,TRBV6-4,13,CASSRRGGEKLFF,TGTGCCAGCAGCAGAAGGGGGGGGGAAAAACTGTTTTTT
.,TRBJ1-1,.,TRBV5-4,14,CASRGDMWDTEAFF,TGTGCCAGCAGGGGGGACATGTGGGACACTGAAGCTTTCTTT
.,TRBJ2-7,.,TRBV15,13,CATSAQGGYEQYF,TGTGCCACCAGCGCCCAGGGGGGCTACGAGCAGTACTTC
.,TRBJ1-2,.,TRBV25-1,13,CASRKDSGYGYTF,TGTGCCAGCAGAAAAGACAGTGGCTATGGCTACACCTTC
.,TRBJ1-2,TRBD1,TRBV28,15,CASRTGTGGDYGYTF,TGTGCCAGCAGAACCGGGACAGGCGGTGACTATGGCTACACCTTC
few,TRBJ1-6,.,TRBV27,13,CASSEGHRPPLHF,TGTGCCAGCTCCGAAGGACACAGGCCACCCCTCCACTTT
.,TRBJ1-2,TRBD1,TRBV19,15,CASSALGTADYGYTF,TGTGCCAGTAGTGCTCTTGGGACAGCGGACTATGGCTACACCTTC
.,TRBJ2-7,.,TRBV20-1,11,CSARTPYEQYF,TGCAGTGCTAGGACTCCTTACGAGCAGTACTTC
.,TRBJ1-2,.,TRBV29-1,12,CSVGERGNGYTF,TGCAGCGTTGGGGAGCGGGGGAATGGCTACACCTTC
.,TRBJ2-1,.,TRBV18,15,CASKDRGQSYNEQFF,TGTGCCAGCAAAGACCGGGGTCAATCCTACAATGAGCAGTTCTTC
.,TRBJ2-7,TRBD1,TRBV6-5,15,CASSSWTGGFHEQYF,TGTGCCAGCAGTTCTTGGACAGGGGGCTTCCACGAGCAGTACTTC
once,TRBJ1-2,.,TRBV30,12,CASRQGSYGYTF,TGTGCCTCTAGGCAGGGAAGCTATGGCTACACCTTC
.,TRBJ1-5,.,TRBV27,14,CASRDGGFNQPQHF,TGTGCCAGCCGGGACGGGGGGTTCAATCAGCCCCAGCATTTT
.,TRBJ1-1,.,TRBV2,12,CAIEKGVTEAFF,TGTGCCATTGAAAAGGGGGTCACTGAAGCTTTCTTT
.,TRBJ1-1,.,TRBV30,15,CAWSGLGQTNTEAFF,TGTGCCTGGAGTGGTTTGGGGCAGACGAACACTGAAGCTTTCTTT
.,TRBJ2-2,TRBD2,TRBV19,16,CASSLSGGRYTGELFF,TGTGCCAGTAGTCTGAGCGGGGGGAGGTATACCGGGGAGCTGTTTTTT
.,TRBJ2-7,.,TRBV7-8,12,CASSLIGVEQYF,TGTGCCAGCAGCTTAATCGGGGTCGAGCAGTACTTC
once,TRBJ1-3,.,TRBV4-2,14,CASSQDPEGNTIYF,TGTGCCAGCAGCCAAGACCCAGAAGGAAACACCATATATTTT
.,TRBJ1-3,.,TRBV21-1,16,CASSTDRGHSGNTIYF,TGTGCCAGCAGCACGGACAGGGGCCACTCTGGAAACACCATATATTTT
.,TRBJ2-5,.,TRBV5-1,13,CASSSHREETQYF,TGCGCCAGCAGCTCCCACAGGGAGGAGACCCAGTACTTC
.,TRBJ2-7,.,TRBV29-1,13,CSGLIPESYEQYF,TGCAGTGGACTAATTCCGGAATCCTACGAGCAGTACTTC
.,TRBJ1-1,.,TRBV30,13,CAWSGRGGTEAFF,TGTGCCTGGAGCGGCCGGGGGGGGACTGAAGCTTTCTTT
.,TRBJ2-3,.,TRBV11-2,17,CASSLRGRGAGTDTQYF,TGTGCCAGCAGCTTACGTGGCCGGGGGGCTGGCACAGATACGCAGTATTTT
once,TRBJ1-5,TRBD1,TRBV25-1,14,CASAGTEVNQPQHF,TGTGCCAGCGCCGGGACAGAAGTTAATCAGCCCCAGCATTTT
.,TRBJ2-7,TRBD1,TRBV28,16,CASSSWGTGPSNEQYF,TGTGCCAGCAGCTCGTGGGGGACAGGGCCGTCCAACGAGCAGTACTTC
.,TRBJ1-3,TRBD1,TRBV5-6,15,CASSAGTGTGNTIYF,TGTGCCAGCAGCGCCGGGACAGGGACTGGAAACACCATATATTTT
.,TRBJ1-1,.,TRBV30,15,CAWSPSNRKNTEAFF,TGTGCCTGGAGTCCTTCCAACAGAAAGAACACTGAAGCTTTCTTT
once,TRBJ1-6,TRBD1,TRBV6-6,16,CASRDTGGLYNSPLHF,TGTGCCAGCAGAGACACAGGGGGTTTGTATAATTCACCCCTCCACTTT
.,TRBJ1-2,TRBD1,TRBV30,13,CAWRVQGSYGYTF,TGTGCCTGGAGGGTACAGGGGAGTTATGGCTACACCTTC
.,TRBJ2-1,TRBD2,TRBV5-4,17,CASSPAGSGDSYNEQFF,TGTGCCAGCAGCCCGGCAGGGAGCGGGGATTCCTACAATGAGCAGTTCTTC
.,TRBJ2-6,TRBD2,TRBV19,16,CASMKGGNSGANVLTF,TGTGCCAGTATGAAGGGAGGGAACTCTGGGGCCAACGTCCTGACTTTC
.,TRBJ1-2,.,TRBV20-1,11,CSARDRVGYTF,TGCAGTGCTAGAGACAGGGTTGGCTACACCTTC
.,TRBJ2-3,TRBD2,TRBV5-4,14,CASSFSRGGDTQYF,TGTGCCAGCAGCTTCTCGCGGGGGGGGGATACGCAGTATTTT
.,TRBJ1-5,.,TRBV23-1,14,CASSLCSGNQPQHF,TGCGCCAGCAGTCTATGTTCAGGGAATCAGCCCCAGCATTTT
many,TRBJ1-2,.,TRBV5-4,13,CASSLGAQYGYTF,TGTGCCAGCAGCTTGGGGGCCCAGTATGGCTACACCTTC
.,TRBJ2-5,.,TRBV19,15,CASSTPSAGWETQYF,TGTGCCAGTAGTACCCCGAGTGCGGGTTGGGAGACCCAGTACTTC
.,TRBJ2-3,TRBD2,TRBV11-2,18,CASSLSRTSVTSTDTQYF,TGTGCCAGCAGCCTCTCGCGTACTAGCGTAACTAGCACAGATACGCAGTATTTT
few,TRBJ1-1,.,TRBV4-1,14,CASSPRQANTEAFF,TGCGCCAGCAGCCCTCGACAGGCGAACACTGAAGCTTTCTTT
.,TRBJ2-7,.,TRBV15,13,CATSPGVSYEQYF,TGTGCCACCAGCCCGGGGGTCTCCTACGAGCAGTACTTC
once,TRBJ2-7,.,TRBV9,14,CASSVAGSGYEQYF,TGTGCCAGCAGCGTAGCTGGTTCCGGCTACGAGCAGTACTTC
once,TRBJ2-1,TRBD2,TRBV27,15,CASALGGWRGNEQFF,TGTGCCAGCGCTCTCGGGGGGTGGCGGGGGAATGAGCAGTTCTTC
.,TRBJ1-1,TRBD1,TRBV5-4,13,CASSLGTGFEAFF,TGTGCCAGCAGCCTGGGGACAGGGTTTGAAGCTTTCTTT
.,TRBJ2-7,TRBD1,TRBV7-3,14,CASSSTGGHYEQYF,TGTGCCAGCAGCTCGACAGGGGGGCACTACGAGCAGTACTTC
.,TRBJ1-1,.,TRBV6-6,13,CASRYGGNTEAFF,TGTGCCAGCAGGTACGGAGGGAACACTGAAGCTTTCTTT
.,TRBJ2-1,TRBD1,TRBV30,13,CAFDKDRENEQFF,TGTGCCTTTGACAAAGACAGGGAGAATGAGCAGTTCTTC
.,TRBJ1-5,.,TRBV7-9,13,CASSLGAGQPQHF,TGTGCCAGCAGCCTAGGGGCGGGTCAGCCCCAGCATTTT
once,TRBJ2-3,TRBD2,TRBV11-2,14,CASSLGDYTDTQYF,TGTGCCAGCAGCTTAGGGGACTACACAGATACGCAGTATTTT
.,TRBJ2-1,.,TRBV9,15,CASSVGGSTYNEQFF,TGTGCCAGCAGCGTAGGAGGGAGCACCTACAATGAGCAGTTCTTC
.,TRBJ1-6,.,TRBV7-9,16,CASSFGPGTSSSPLHF,TGTGCCAGCAGTTTCGGCCCCGGGACAAGTAGTTCACCCCTCCACTTT
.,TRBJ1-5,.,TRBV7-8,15,CASSSQRGPSQPQHF,TGTGCCAGCAGCTCCCAGCGGGGTCCAAGTCAGCCCCAGCATTTT
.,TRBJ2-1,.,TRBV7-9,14,CASSLGSGYNEQFF,TGTGCCAGCAGCCTAGGGAGCGGTTACAATGAGCAGTTCTTC
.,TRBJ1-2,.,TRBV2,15,CASSEVGVGGDGYTF,TGTGCCAGCAGTGAAGTGGGTGTCGGAGGAGATGGCTACACCTTC
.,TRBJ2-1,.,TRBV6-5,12,CASSKEYNEQFF,TGTGCCAGCAGTAAGGAGTACAATGAGCAGTTCTTC
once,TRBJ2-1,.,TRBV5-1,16,CASSRRAGTGVGEQFF,TGCGCCAGCAGCAGACGAGCCGGGACTGGGGTCGGGGAGCAGTTCTTC
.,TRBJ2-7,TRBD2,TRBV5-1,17,CASSSTGLAGSSYEQYF,TGCGCCAGCAGCTCAACGGGGCTAGCGGGGAGCTCCTACGAGCAGTACTTC
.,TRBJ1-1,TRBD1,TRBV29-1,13,CSVSTGGGTEAFF,TGCAGCGTTTCAACAGGGGGGGGTACTGAAGCTTTCTTT